This T cell receptor (beta chain) was recorded in a study of beta chain features in type 1 diabetes. Overall study: No age, gender or cell yield differences were seen between patients and healthy donors. Study conclusions and caveats: Naive, central memory and Treg TCRB repertoires appeared more alike in patients than in healthy donors. All four CD4+ subsets of Type 1 diabetes patients contained TCRB CDR3s that were moderately but significantly shorter.

There are a few counts of this clone. The antigen is not known. The study reverse transcribed the entire isolated RNA, so it sequenced expressed TCRB transcripts. Clones were read by immunoSEQ multiplex PCR, and TCRdb kept only the in-frame ones, dropping some. Of 230,000 or so clones in the sample, roughly 17% were seen once. V lost 7 bases and J lost 0, with 11 bases in between. The CDR3 runs to 14 residues. Germline V CDR1 and CDR2: MNHEY, SVGAGI. The receptor was derived from a man aged 25 to 40 with type 1 diabetes. The chain links TRBV6-5 to TRBJ2-3; D might be TRBD2 (5 bases). Sequencing was carried out using naive CD4+ T cells from blood. In DNA form, the CDR3 reads TGTGCCAGCACTCCGGGAACTAGCACAGATACGCAGTATTTT. Its translation is CASTPGTSTDTQYF.